This T cell receptor (beta chain) originates from a study of blood T cell repertoires in COVID-19. Sequenced by immunoSEQ multiplex PCR; TCRdb stores in-frame clones only, minus some. Of 250,000 to 400,000 clones listed, roughly 90% are singletons. CDR3 length: 18 amino acids. V was shortened by 3 bases and J by 0 bases, with 19 bases between the two germline ends. A Seattle source enrolled patients during active infection and followed them longitudinally. Sample: peripheral blood. V and J are TRBV5-3 and TRBJ1-5; a weak D match, TRBD1 (5 bases). TRBV5-3 is marked as an open reading frame, function uncertain. The sequence was obtained from a woman in her 30s with COVID-19, enrolled during active disease. CDR3 nucleotide sequence: TGTGCCAGAAGCTCGCGGGGTGTCGGGGGACGTAGCAATCAGCCCCAGCATTTT. It translates to CARSSRGVGGRSNQPQHF.